This note documents a single T cell receptor beta chain sequence. Antigen unknown. A quantitative 5'-RACE method, one with molecular barcodes, was used to make TCR beta libraries. TCRdb reprocessed the 5' RACE reads with MiXCR, giving one entry per CDR3 protein. The sample consists of around 150,000 distinct CDR3 sequences, approximately 32% of them appearing once. The CDR3 totals 13 residues. Germline V gene lookup returns CDR1 MNHEY and CDR2 SMNVEV (reference sequence). The V and J ends lost 3 bases and 2 bases respectively, with 7 bases between them. This entry is derived from a study of CD8 T cells in ankylosing spondylitis. General study findings and limits: Some motif variants were previously reported in reactive arthritis synovial fluid and blood. Roughly eight highly homologous variants made up a TCR beta motif that seemed to typify ankylosing spondylitis blood. Disease-associated clones were CD8+ and fairly uncommon in peripheral blood.

The clonotype was recovered from a male donor with ankylosing spondylitis. The rearrangement joins TRBV27 to TRBJ2-5; TRBD1 might be the D (5 bases). The material sequenced was synovial fluid, either unsorted or a sorted T cell fraction (not recorded which). CDR3 loop: CASSFRVQETQYF. The CDR3 region has the DNA TGTGCCAGCAGTTTCAGGGTTCAAGAGACCCAGTACTTC.